Detailed here is one TCR beta chain. The data originate from a study of blood T cell repertoires in COVID-19. Method: immunoSEQ multiplex PCR; TCRdb's copy keeps in-frame clones and lacks some. The sample carries approximately 270,000 clones, approximately 90% recorded once. Those enrolled, adults aged roughly 18 to 100 years, came from about two dozen US areas. Participants' own reports of clinical history determined their cohort assignment. V lost 1 base and J lost 7; bases outside the gene matches: 11. The CDR3 has 17 residues. Germline V gene sequence: CDR1 SNHLY, CDR2 FYNNEI. The TCR sequence derives from a human donor in a cohort exposed to, infected with or recovered from COVID-19 (not recorded which). The donor label of this sample is uncertain. The V gene is TRBV2, the J gene TRBJ2-1, with 9 nucleotides matching TRBD2. Sequenced: PBMCs or T cells enriched from blood (not recorded which). CDR3 sequence: CASSEGQLAGLSNEQFF. CDR3 DNA: TGTGCCAGCAGTGAAGGGCAGCTAGCGGGACTATCAAATGAGCAGTTCTTC.